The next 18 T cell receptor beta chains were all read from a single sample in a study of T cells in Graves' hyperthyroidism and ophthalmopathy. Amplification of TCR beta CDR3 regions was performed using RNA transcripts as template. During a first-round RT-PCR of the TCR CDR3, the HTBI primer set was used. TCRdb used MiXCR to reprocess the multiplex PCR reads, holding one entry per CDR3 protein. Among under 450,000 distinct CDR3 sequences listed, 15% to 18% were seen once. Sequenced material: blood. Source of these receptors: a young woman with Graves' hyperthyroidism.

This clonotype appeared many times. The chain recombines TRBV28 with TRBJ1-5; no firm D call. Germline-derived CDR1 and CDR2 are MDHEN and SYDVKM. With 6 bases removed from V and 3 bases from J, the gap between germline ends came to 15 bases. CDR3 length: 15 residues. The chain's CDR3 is CASSPRWQLNQPQHF. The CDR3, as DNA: TGTGCCAGCAGCCCCCGATGGCAACTCAATCAGCCCCAGCATTTT.

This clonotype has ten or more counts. CDR3 sequence: CASSLTADGADTQYF. CDR3 DNA sequence: TGCGCCAGCAGCTTGACCGCGGACGGGGCAGATACGCAGTATTTT. The V call is TRBV5-1, the J call TRBJ2-3, with a tentative D call TRBD2 (5 bases). The CDR3 is made up of 15 amino acids. Germline V gives CDR1 SGHRS, CDR2 YFSETQ. V shed 1 base and J shed 4 bases, with 13 bases lying between them.

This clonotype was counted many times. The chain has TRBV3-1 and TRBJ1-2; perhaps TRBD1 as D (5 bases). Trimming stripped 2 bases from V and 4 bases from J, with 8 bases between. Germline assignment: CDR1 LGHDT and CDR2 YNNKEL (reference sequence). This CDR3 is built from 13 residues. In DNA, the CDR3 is TGTGCCAGCAGCCAAAGGGGATTCTATGGCTACACCTTC. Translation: CASSQRGFYGYTF.

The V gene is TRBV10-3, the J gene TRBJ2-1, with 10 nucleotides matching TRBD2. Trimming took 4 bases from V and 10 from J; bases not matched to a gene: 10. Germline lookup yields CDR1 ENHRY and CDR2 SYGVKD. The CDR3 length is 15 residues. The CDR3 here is CAISGSGGARGEQFF. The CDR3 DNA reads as TGTGCCATCAGTGGGAGCGGGGGGGCACGGGGCGAGCAGTTCTTC.

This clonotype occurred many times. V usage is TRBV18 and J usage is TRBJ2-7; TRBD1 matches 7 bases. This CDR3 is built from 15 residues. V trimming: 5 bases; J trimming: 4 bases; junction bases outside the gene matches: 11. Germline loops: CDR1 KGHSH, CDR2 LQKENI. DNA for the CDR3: TGTGCCAGCTCAGCTACCCGACAGGGAAGGTACGAGCAGTACTTC. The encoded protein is CASSATRQGRYEQYF. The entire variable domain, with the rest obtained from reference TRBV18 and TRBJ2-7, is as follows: NAGVMQNPRHLVRRRGQEARLRCSPMKGHSHVYWYRQLPEEGLKFMVYLQKENIIDESGMPKERFSAEFPKEGPSILRIQQVVRGDSAAYFCASSATRQGRYEQYFGPGTRLTVT.

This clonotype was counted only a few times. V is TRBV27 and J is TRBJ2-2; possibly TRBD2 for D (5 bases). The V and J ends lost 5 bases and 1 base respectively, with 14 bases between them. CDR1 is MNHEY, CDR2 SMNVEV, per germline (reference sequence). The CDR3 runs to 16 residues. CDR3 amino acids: CASSPKRALNTGELFF. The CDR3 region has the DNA TGTGCCAGCAGTCCAAAGAGGGCCTTGAACACCGGGGAGCTGTTTTTT.

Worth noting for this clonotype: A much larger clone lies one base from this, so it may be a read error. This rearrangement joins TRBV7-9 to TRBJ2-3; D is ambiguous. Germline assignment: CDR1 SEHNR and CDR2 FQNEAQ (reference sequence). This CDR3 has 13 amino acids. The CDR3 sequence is CASSPVGSDTRYF. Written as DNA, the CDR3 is TGTGCCAGCAGCCCCGTAGGGTCCGATACGCGGTATTTT.

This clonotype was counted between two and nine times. The CDR3 protein is CASSILAGGTYTGELFF. The CDR3 DNA reads as TGTGCCAGTAGTATTCTAGCGGGGGGCACGTACACCGGGGAGCTGTTTTTT. This sequence joins TRBV19 and TRBJ2-2, with 11 bases that match TRBD2. The V and J ends lost 3 bases and 3 bases, in that order; junction bases with no gene match: 6. Germline CDR1 LNHDA, CDR2 SQIVND (reference sequence). The CDR3 has 17 residues.

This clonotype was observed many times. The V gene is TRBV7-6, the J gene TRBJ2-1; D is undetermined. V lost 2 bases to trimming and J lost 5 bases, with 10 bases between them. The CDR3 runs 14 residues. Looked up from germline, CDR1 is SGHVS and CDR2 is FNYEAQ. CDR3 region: CASSLLSINNEQFF. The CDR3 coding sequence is TGTGCCAGCAGCTTACTCTCTATAAACAATGAGCAGTTCTTC.

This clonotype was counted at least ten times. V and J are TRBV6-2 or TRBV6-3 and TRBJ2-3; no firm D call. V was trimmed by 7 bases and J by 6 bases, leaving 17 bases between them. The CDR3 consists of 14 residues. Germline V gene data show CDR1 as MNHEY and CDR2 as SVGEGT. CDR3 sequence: CASKGQIRYDTQYF. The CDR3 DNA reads TGTGCCAGCAAAGGCCAGATCCGGTACGATACGCAGTATTTT.

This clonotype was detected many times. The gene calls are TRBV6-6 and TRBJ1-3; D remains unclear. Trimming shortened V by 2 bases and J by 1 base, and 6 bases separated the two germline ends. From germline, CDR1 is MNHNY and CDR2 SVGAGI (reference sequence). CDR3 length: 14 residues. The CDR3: CASSYAESGNTIYF. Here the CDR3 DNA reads TGTGCCAGCAGTTACGCGGAATCTGGAAACACCATATATTTT.

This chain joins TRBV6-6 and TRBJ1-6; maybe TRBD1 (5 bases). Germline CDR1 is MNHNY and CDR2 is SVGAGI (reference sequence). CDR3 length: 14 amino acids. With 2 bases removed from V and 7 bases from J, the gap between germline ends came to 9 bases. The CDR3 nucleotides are TGTGCCAGCAGTTACGGGACGCCAAATTCACCCCTCCACTTT. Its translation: CASSYGTPNSPLHF.

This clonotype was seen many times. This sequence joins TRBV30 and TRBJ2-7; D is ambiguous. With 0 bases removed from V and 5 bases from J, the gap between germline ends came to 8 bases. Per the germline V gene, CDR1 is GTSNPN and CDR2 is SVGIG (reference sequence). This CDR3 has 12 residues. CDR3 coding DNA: TGTGCCTGGAGTGTATCGGACCACGAGCAGTACTTC. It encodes CAWSVSDHEQYF.

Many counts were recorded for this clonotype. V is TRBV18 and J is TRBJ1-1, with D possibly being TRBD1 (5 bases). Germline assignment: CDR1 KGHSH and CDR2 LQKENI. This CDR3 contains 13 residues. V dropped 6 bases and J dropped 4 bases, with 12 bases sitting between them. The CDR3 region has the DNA TGTGCCAGCTCCCCCCAGGGCCGCACTGAAGCTTTCTTT. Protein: CASSPQGRTEAFF. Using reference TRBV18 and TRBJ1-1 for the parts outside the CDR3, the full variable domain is NAGVMQNPRHLVRRRGQEARLRCSPMKGHSHVYWYRQLPEEGLKFMVYLQKENIIDESGMPKERFSAEFPKEGPSILRIQQVVRGDSAAYFCASSPQGRTEAFFGQGTRLTVV.

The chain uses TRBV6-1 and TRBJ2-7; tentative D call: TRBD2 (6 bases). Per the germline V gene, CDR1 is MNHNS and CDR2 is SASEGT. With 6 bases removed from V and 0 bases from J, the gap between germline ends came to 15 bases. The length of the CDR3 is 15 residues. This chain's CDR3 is CASSWDLNPSYEQYF. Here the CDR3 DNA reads TGTGCCAGCAGCTGGGACTTAAATCCCTCCTACGAGCAGTACTTC.

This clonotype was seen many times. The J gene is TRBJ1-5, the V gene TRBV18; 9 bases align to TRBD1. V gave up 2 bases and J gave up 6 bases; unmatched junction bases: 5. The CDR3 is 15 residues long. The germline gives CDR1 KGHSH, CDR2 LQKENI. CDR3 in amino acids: CASSPSTGGIQPQHF. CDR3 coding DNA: TGTGCCAGCTCACCATCCACAGGGGGCATTCAGCCCCAGCATTTT.

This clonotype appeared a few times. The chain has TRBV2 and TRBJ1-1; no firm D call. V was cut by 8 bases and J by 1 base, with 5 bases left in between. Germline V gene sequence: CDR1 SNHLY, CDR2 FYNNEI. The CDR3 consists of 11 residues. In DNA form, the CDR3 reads TGTGCCAGCTATCGGAACACTGAAGCTTTCTTT. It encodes CASYRNTEAFF. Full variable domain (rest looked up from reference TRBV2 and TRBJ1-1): EPEVTQTPSHQVTQMGQEVILRCVPISNHLYFYWYRQILGQKVEFLVSFYNNEISEKSEIFDDQFSVERPDGSNFTLKIRSTKLEDSAMYFCASYRNTEAFFGQGTRLTVV.

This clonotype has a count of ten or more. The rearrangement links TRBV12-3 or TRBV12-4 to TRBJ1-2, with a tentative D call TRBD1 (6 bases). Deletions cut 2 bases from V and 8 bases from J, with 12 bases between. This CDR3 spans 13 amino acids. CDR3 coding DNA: TGTGCCAGCAGTTTATCTCACAGGGCGGGCTACACCTTC. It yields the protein CASSLSHRAGYTF.